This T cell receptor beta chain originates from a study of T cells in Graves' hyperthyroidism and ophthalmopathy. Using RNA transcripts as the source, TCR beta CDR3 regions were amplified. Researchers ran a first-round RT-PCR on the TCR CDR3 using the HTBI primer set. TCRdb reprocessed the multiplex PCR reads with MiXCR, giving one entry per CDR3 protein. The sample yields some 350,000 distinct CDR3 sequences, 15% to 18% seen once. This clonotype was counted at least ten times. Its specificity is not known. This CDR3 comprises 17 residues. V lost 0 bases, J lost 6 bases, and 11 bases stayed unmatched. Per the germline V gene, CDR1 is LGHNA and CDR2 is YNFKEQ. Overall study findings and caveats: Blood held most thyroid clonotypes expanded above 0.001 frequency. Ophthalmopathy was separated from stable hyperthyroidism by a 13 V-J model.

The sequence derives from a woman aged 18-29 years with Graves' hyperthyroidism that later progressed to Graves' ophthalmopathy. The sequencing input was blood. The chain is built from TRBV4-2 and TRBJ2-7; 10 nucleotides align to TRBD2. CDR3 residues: CASSQDESLAGAGEQYF. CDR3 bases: TGTGCCAGCAGCCAAGATGAGTCTCTAGCGGGAGCGGGCGAGCAGTACTTC.